Below, 16 T cell receptor beta chains from the same sample are listed, as sequenced in a study of T cells after yellow fever vaccination. TCRdb reprocessed the 5' RACE reads via MiXCR and lists one record per CDR3 protein. The data contain under 400,000 distinct CDR3 sequences, approximately 12% of them singletons. The starting material was CD4+ T cells sorted from PBMCs, obtained 15 days after the yellow fever booster vaccination. Receptors originate from a man younger than 30 who received the YFV17D yellow fever vaccine.

The genes are TRBV4-1 and TRBJ2-2, with 7 bases lining up with TRBD2. The CDR3 is 15 residues long. In germline, CDR1 is MGHRA, CDR2 YSYEKL. The junction had 5 bases not matched to a gene; V was cut back by 2 bases and J by 5 bases. As DNA, the CDR3 is TGCGCCAGCAGCCAATCCCAGGGAGGGACCGGGGAGCTGTTTTTT. This codes for CASSQSQGGTGELFF.

CDR3 sequence reads: CASSLRSGSEKLFF. The CDR3 bases are TGTGCCAGCAGTTTACGGTCAGGGAGCGAAAAACTGTTTTTT. V usage is TRBV12-3 or TRBV12-4 and J usage is TRBJ1-4; D is perhaps TRBD1 (5 bases). This CDR3 contains 14 residues. V was shortened by 2 bases and J by 8 bases, with 12 bases between the two germline ends.

This clonotype was seen only a few times. V and J are TRBV5-1 and TRBJ2-3; D uncertain. From germline, CDR1 is SGHRS and CDR2 YFSETQ. CDR3 size: 14 residues. Trimming pared 0 bases from V and 6 bases from J, leaving 11 bases between. CDR3 DNA: TGCGCCAGCAGCTTGGGAATCTCCCAGGATACGCAGTATTTT. This gives the protein CASSLGISQDTQYF.

The rearrangement joins TRBV7-9 to TRBJ1-4; TRBD1 might be the D (5 bases). CDR1 SEHNR and CDR2 FQNEAQ come from the germline V gene (reference sequence). The CDR3 has 14 amino acids. Trimming removed 5 bases at V and 5 bases at J, with 12 bases between. CDR3: CASSPRDGNEKLFF. CDR3 coding DNA: TGTGCCAGCAGCCCCCGGGACGGGAATGAAAAACTGTTTTTT. The entire variable domain, with the rest obtained from reference TRBV7-9 and TRBJ1-4, is as follows: DTGVSQNPRHKITKRGQNVTFRCDPISEHNRLYWYRQTLGQGPEFLTYFQNEAQLEKSRLLSDRFSAERPKGSFSTLEIQRTEQGDSAMYLCASSPRDGNEKLFFGSGTQLSVL.

This clonotype was counted between two and nine times. V is TRBV4-2 and J is TRBJ1-2; no reliable D call. The CDR3 is 15 amino acids. V shed 0 bases and J shed 4 bases, with 12 bases lying between them. From germline, CDR1 is LGHNA and CDR2 YNFKEQ. For the CDR3, the DNA is TGTGCCAGCAGCCAAGATCTTGCAATCAGCTATGGCTACACCTTC. It is translated as CASSQDLAISYGYTF.

This clonotype has only a few counts. The V gene is TRBV7-8, the J gene TRBJ1-4; TRBD1 aligns across 8 bases. Per germline, CDR1 SGHVS and CDR2 FQNEAQ. The ends lost 5 bases at V and 8 bases at J; junction bases unmatched: 4. The CDR3 totals 13 residues. The CDR3 sequence: CASSRTGYEKLFF. The CDR3 DNA reads as TGTGCCAGCAGCCGGACAGGGTACGAAAAACTGTTTTTT.

V and J are TRBV6-1 and TRBJ2-7, with D hard to call. The germline gives CDR1 MNHNS, CDR2 SASEGT. Trimming pared 0 bases from V and 3 bases from J, leaving 12 bases between. This CDR3 contains 15 residues. CDR3 residues: CASSEALYSRYEQYF. The CDR3 DNA sequence: TGTGCCAGCAGTGAAGCGCTCTACAGCCGCTACGAGCAGTACTTC.

Only a few counts were recorded for this clonotype. This sequence joins TRBV9 and TRBJ2-2; no reliable D call. The CDR3 contains 16 residues. The V gene lost 0 bases and the J gene lost 1 base, with 10 bases spanning the gap. Per the germline V gene, CDR1 is SGDLS and CDR2 is YYNGEE. CDR3 in amino acids: CASSVGGLGNTGELFF. In DNA, the CDR3 is TGTGCCAGCAGCGTAGGAGGCCTCGGGAACACCGGGGAGCTGTTTTTT.

V usage is TRBV5-1 and J usage is TRBJ2-5; D not certain. Germline V gene sequence: CDR1 SGHRS, CDR2 YFSETQ. Deletions cut 0 bases from V and 2 bases from J, with 8 bases between. This CDR3 spans 14 amino acids. The CDR3 sequence is CASSLAWSQETQYF. As DNA, the CDR3 is TGCGCCAGCAGCTTGGCCTGGTCACAAGAGACCCAGTACTTC.

The rearrangement uses TRBV15 and TRBJ2-7; D is ambiguous. The CDR3 is 13 residues long. The germline V and J ends were trimmed by 1 base and 1 base, with 5 bases remaining between them. Germline V gene lookup returns CDR1 LNHNV and CDR2 YYDKDF (reference sequence). CDR3 coding DNA: TGTGCCACCAGCAGAGGACCGTCCTACGAGCAGTACTTC. Protein product: CATSRGPSYEQYF.

This clonotype was counted only a few times. The chain carries TRBV28 and TRBJ1-1, with 7 bases identical to TRBD1. CDR1 is MDHEN and CDR2 is SYDVKM in the germline V gene. V dropped 3 bases and J dropped 11; count of bases not matched to a gene: 6. The CDR3 contains 12 residues. The DNA of the CDR3 is TGTGCCAGCAGTTTCCAGGGGGTGACGGCTTTCTTT. It codes for CASSFQGVTAFF. Full variable domain (missing parts from reference TRBV28 and TRBJ1-1): DVKVTQSSRYLVKRTGEKVFLECVQDMDHENMFWYRQDPGLGLRLIYFSYDVKMKEKGDIPEGYSVSREKKERFSLILESASTNQTSMYLCASSFQGVTAFFGQGTRLTVV.

This clonotype was seen more than once but under ten times. The chain employs TRBV12-3 or TRBV12-4 and TRBJ2-5; TRBD2 might be the D (6 bases). The CDR3 has 14 residues. V dropped 6 bases and J dropped 5 bases, with 16 bases sitting between them. The CDR3: CASSRDSRGETQYF. The DNA for the CDR3 is TGTGCCAGCAGCCGTGACAGTCGGGGGGAGACCCAGTACTTC.

This clonotype was found a few times. The rearrangement uses TRBV6-2 or TRBV6-3 and TRBJ1-6; 11 positions agree with TRBD1. CDR3 size: 13 residues. Germline assignment: CDR1 MNHEY and CDR2 SVGEGT. V shed 9 bases, J shed 7 bases, and the junction held 2 bases outside the gene matches. CDR3 coding DNA: TGTGCCAGTCGGGACAGGGGGAATTCACCCCTCCACTTT. Protein product: CASRDRGNSPLHF.

This clonotype was detected many times. This chain connects TRBV20-1 to TRBJ2-3; perhaps TRBD1 as D (6 bases). The germline gives CDR1 DFQATT, CDR2 SNEGSKA (reference sequence). CDR3 length equals 12 residues. V was pared by 5 bases and J by 6 bases, with 12 bases between. The CDR3 DNA reads as TGCAGTGCTGGGGGCTACACGGATACGCAGTATTTT. Protein product: CSAGGYTDTQYF.

The genes are TRBV11-2 and TRBJ1-1; no clear D. This CDR3 region has 17 residues. Trimming removed 2 bases at V and 3 bases at J, with 19 bases between. Per germline, CDR1 SGHAT and CDR2 FQNNGV. The CDR3 protein is CASSLLGLTVVHTEAFF. The CDR3 coding sequence is TGTGCCAGCAGCTTATTGGGTCTTACGGTTGTGCACACTGAAGCTTTCTTT.

The V and J genes are TRBV7-6 and TRBJ2-3; no firm D call. The V end was cut by 3 bases, the J end by 1 base, with 11 bases between. The V gene's germline CDR1 is SGHVS and CDR2 FNYEAQ. The CDR3 spans 15 residues. DNA for the CDR3: TGTGCCAGCAGCTTTGGTGGTATTGGCACAGATACGCAGTATTTT. Encoded protein: CASSFGGIGTDTQYF.